A selection of T cell receptor beta chains follows, all from one sample in a study of STAT3 mutations in large granular lymphocyte leukemia. Generated by immunoSEQ multiplex PCR, the TCRdb table keeps only in-frame clones and is missing some. The sample consists of almost 25,000 clones, roughly 93% of them appearing once. Sequencing was carried out using peripheral blood mononuclear cells. The receptors were gathered from a man in his forties with T-cell large granular lymphocyte leukemia. Some clones in this sample may be carry-over from other donors' samples. The CDR3 runs from the conserved cysteine through the conserved F or W. The D gene is left open where the match is weak. Not every row has a clone size; where given, it reads once, few, many or a size class.

j_call	d_call	v_call	clone_size	cdr3_aa	cdr3_nt
TRBJ2-5	-	TRBV10-3	-	CAIRKGWGETQYF	TGTGCCATCAGGAAGGGGTGGGGAGAGACCCAGTACTTC
TRBJ1-5	-	TRBV7-8	few	CASSPGSSNQPQHF	TGTGCCAGCAGCCCAGGGAGTAGCAATCAGCCCCAGCATTTT
TRBJ2-7	-	TRBV6-5	-	CASSYSDRGYEQYF	TGTGCCAGCAGTTACAGCGATAGGGGCTACGAGCAGTACTTC
TRBJ2-5	-	TRBV7-2	once	CASSWAQGRVETQYF	TGTGCCAGCAGCTGGGCCCAGGGTAGAGTAGAGACCCAGTACTTC
TRBJ1-2	-	TRBV9	-	CASSGRGGGSGYTF	TGTGCCAGCAGCGGTAGGGGGGGAGGTTCTGGCTACACCTTC
TRBJ2-1	TRBD2	TRBV7-9	-	CASITTSGGEQFF	TGTGCCAGCATCACGACTAGCGGGGGTGAGCAGTTCTTC
TRBJ1-6	-	TRBV2	-	CASSPTGPSPLHF	TGTGCCAGCAGCCCCACGGGCCCCTCACCCCTCCACTTT
TRBJ1-1	TRBD1	TRBV5-4	-	CASSRTGNTEAFF	TGTGCCAGCAGCCGGACAGGGAACACTGAAGCTTTCTTT
TRBJ2-7	-	TRBV5-1	once	CASSWGEGLRAYEQYF	TGCGCCAGCAGCTGGGGAGAGGGATTGAGGGCCTACGAGCAGTACTTC
TRBJ2-7	-	TRBV6-5	once	CASSYADGGSYEQYF	TGTGCCAGCAGTTACGCGGACGGGGGATCCTACGAGCAGTACTTC
TRBJ1-2	-	TRBV27	-	CASSLYGGNGYTF	TGTGCCAGCAGTTTATACGGGGGGAATGGCTACACCTTC
TRBJ2-2	-	TRBV18	-	CASSPPSLAGELFF	TGTGCCAGCTCACCACCGAGTTTAGCCGGGGAGCTGTTTTTT
TRBJ2-7	TRBD1	TRBV13	-	CASSLRDRGEEQYF	TGTGCCAGCAGCCTCCGGGACAGGGGGGAAGAGCAGTACTTC
TRBJ1-5	TRBD1	TRBV19	-	CASSSPPGQGTSNQPQHF	TGTGCCAGTAGTTCTCCCCCGGGACAGGGGACGAGCAATCAGCCCCAGCATTTT
TRBJ2-3	TRBD1	TRBV5-1	-	CASSSGGTGDRGRDTQYF	TGCGCCAGCAGCTCCGGCGGGACAGGGGATCGTGGTCGGGATACGCAGTATTTT
TRBJ1-2	TRBD1	TRBV6-6	-	CASSSTGGLYYGYTF	TGTGCCAGCAGTTCGACAGGGGGCCTGTACTATGGCTACACCTTC
TRBJ1-2	-	TRBV18	-	CASSPTRDHGYTF	TGTGCCAGCTCACCAACCCGGGACCATGGCTACACCTTC